Below, one T cell receptor beta chain is given with its context. Its antigen is unknown. This entry is derived from a study of identical twins. Trimming cost V 4 bases and J 9 bases, with 13 bases left between them. This CDR3 has 13 amino acids. From germline, CDR1 is SEHNR and CDR2 FQNEAQ (reference sequence). A single record per CDR3 protein comes from TCRdb applying MiXCR to the 5' RACE reads. The profile shows some 320,000 distinct CDR3 sequences, approximately 13% of them singletons. Findings and caveats of the study: Potential partial confounding of zero-insertion analyses by invariant MAIT and iNKT cells was noted.

These records were also assigned to another study, of yellow fever vaccine responses in identical twins.

This chain connects TRBV7-9 to TRBJ2-1, with no clear D. Sample: CD8+ T cells sorted from blood. The receptor's source is a young woman in good health. CDR3 coding DNA: TGTGCCAGCAGCTGGCTTAGCCGCGGTGAGCAGTTCTTC. Amino acid sequence: CASSWLSRGEQFF.